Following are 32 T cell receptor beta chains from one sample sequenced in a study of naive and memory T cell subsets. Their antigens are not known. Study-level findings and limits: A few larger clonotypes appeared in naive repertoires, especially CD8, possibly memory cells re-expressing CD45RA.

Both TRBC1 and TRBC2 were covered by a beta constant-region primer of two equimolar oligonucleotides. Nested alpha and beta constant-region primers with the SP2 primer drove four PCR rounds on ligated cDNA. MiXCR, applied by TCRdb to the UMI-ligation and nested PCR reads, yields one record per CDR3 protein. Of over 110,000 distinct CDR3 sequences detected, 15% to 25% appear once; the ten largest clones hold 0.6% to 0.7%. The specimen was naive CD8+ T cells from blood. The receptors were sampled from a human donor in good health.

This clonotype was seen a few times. CDR3 loop: CASSQVGGHDGAYEQYF. As DNA, the CDR3 is TGTGCCAGCAGCCAGGTGGGGGGTCATGACGGAGCCTACGAGCAGTACTTC. V is TRBV3-1 and J is TRBJ2-7; the D gene is possibly TRBD2 (6 bases). The germline V and J ends were trimmed by 3 bases and 2 bases, with 20 bases remaining between them. Looked up from germline, CDR1 is LGHDT and CDR2 is YNNKEL (reference sequence). The CDR3 length is 17 residues.

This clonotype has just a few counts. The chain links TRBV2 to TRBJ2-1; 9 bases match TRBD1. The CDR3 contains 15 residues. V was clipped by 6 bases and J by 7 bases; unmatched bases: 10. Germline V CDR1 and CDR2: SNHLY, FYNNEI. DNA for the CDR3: TGTGCCAGCAGCCAGGACAGGGGCGTTTTGAATGAGCAGTTCTTC. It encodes CASSQDRGVLNEQFF.

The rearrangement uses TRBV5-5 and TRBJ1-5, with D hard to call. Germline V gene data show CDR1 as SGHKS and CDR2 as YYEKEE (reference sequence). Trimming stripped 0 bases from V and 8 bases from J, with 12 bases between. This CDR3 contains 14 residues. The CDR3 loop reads CASSLAAQREPQHF. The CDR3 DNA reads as TGTGCCAGCAGCTTGGCGGCACAGAGGGAGCCCCAGCATTTT.

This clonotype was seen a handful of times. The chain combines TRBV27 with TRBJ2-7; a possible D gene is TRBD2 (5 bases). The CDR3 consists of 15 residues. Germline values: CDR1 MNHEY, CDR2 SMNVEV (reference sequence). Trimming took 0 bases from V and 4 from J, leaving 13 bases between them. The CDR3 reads CASSLSSGSPYEQYF. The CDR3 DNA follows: TGTGCCAGCAGTTTATCGAGTGGGAGCCCATACGAGCAGTACTTC.

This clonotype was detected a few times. The CDR3 region is CASSSGGKTFF. The CDR3 region has the DNA TGTGCCAGCAGTTCCGGGGGGAAAACTTTCTTT. The V and J genes are TRBV12-3 or TRBV12-4 and TRBJ1-1; D possibly corresponds to TRBD1 (5 bases). The germline V and J ends were trimmed by 4 bases and 12 bases, with 12 bases remaining between them. The CDR3 is 11 amino acids.

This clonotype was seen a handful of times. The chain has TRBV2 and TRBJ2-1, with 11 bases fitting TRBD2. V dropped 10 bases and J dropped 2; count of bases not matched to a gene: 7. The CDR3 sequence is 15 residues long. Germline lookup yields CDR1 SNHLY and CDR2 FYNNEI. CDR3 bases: TGTGCCACTATAAGACTAGCGGGAACCTACAATGAGCAGTTCTTC. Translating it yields CATIRLAGTYNEQFF.

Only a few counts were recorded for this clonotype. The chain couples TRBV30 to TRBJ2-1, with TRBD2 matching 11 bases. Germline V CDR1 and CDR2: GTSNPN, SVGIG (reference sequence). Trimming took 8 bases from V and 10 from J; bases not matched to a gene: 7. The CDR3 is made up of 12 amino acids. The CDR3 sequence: CAGSGRGAEQFF. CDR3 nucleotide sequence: TGTGCCGGTAGCGGGAGGGGGGCCGAGCAGTTCTTC. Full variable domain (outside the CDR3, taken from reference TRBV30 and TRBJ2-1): SQTIHQWPATLVQPVGSPLSLECTVEGTSNPNLYWYRQAAGRGLQLLFYSVGIGQISSEVPQNLSASRPQDRQFILSSKKLLLSDSGFYLCAGSGRGAEQFFGPGTRLTVL.

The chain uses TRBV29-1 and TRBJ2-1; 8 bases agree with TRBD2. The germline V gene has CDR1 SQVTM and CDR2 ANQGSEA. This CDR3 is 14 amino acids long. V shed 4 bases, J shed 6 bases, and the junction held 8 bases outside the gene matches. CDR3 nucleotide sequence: TGCAGCGTTGTCCTGGGACTAGAGGGCAATGAGCAGTTCTTC. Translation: CSVVLGLEGNEQFF.

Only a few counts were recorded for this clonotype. The CDR3 protein is CARTGTGETQYF. The CDR3 DNA reads TGTGCCAGGACGGGGACCGGCGAGACCCAGTACTTC. This chain uses TRBV2 with TRBJ2-5, with D possibly being TRBD1 or TRBD2 (5 bases each). CDR3 length: 12 residues. CDR1 SNHLY and CDR2 FYNNEI come from the germline V gene. V was pared by 9 bases and J by 5 bases, with 13 bases between.

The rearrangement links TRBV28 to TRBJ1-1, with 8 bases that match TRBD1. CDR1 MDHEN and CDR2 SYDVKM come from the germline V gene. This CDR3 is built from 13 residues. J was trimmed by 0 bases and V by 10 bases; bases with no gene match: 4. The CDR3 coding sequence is TGTGCCACCGACAGGGGACTGAACACTGAAGCTTTCTTT. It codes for CATDRGLNTEAFF.

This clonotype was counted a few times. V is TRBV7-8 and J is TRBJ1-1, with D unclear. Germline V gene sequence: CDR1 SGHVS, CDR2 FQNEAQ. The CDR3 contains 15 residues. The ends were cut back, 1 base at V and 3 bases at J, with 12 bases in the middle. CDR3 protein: CASSLVWAGYTEAFF. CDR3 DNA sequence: TGTGCCAGCAGCTTAGTGTGGGCTGGCTACACTGAAGCTTTCTTT.

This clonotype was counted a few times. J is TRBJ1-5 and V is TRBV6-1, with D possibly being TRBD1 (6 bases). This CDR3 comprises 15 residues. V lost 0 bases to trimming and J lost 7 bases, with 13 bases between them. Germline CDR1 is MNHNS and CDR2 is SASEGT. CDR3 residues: CASSEAVGAGQPQHF. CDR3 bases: TGTGCCAGCAGTGAAGCGGTGGGGGCTGGGCAGCCCCAGCATTTT.

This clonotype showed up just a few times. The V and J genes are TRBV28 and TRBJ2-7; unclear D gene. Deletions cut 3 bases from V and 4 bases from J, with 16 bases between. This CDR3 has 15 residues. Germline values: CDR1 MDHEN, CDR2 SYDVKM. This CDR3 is CASSFPTNVPYEQYF. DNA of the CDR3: TGTGCCAGCAGTTTCCCGACAAACGTTCCGTACGAGCAGTACTTC.

The CDR3 is CASSRGTGDYEKLFF. CDR3 coding DNA: TGTGCCAGCAGCCGGGGGACAGGGGATTATGAAAAACTGTTTTTT. This chain joins TRBV3-1 and TRBJ1-4; 10 nucleotides agree with TRBD1. Trimming at V came to 4 bases and at J to 6 bases, leaving 5 bases not matched to a gene. The CDR3 is made up of 15 amino acids. CDR1 is LGHDT, CDR2 YNNKEL, per germline (reference sequence).

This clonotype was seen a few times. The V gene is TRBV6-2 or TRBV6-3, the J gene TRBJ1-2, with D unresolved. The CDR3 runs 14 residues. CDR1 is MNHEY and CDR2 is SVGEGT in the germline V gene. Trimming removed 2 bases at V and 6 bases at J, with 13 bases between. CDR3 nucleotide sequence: TGTGCCAGCAGTTACCCCCATGGGCCGGATGGCTACACCTTC. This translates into CASSYPHGPDGYTF.

The CDR3: CSVEPSETREQYF. CDR3 coding DNA: TGCAGCGTTGAACCCTCTGAGACTCGGGAGCAGTACTTC. This rearrangement joins TRBV29-1 to TRBJ2-7; D ambiguous. The germline V and J ends were trimmed by 2 bases and 7 bases, with 15 bases remaining between them. Per the germline V gene, CDR1 is SQVTM and CDR2 is ANQGSEA. CDR3 length equals 13 residues.

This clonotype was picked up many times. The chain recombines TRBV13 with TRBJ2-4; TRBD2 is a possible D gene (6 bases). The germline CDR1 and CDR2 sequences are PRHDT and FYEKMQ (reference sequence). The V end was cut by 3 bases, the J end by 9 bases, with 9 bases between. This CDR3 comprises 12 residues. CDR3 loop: CASSFGGTIQYF. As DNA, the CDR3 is TGTGCCAGCAGCTTTGGAGGGACCATTCAGTACTTC.

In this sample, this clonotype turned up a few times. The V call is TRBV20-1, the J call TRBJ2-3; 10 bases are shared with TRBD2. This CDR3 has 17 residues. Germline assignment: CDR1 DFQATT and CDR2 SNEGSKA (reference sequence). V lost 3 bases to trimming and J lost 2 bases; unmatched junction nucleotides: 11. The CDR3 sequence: CSASGTSVEGYTDTQYF. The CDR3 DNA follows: TGCAGTGCTAGCGGGACTAGCGTGGAGGGCTACACAGATACGCAGTATTTT.

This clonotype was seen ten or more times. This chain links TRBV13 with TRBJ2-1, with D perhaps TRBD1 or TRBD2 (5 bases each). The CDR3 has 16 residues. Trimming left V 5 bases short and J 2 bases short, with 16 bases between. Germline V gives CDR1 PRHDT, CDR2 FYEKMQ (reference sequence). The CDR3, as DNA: TGTGCCAGCAGCCCCGTAGGGACGCCTGCCTACAATGAGCAGTTCTTC. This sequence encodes CASSPVGTPAYNEQFF.

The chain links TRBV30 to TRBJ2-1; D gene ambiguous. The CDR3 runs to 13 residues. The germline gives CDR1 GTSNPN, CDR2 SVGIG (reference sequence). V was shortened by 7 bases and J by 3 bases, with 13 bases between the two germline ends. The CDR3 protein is CASPKALYNEQFF. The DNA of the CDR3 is TGTGCCTCCCCCAAGGCACTCTACAATGAGCAGTTCTTC.

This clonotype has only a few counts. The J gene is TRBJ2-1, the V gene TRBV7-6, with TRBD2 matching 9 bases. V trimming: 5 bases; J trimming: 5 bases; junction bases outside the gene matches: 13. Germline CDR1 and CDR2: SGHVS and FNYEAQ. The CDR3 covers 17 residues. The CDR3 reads CASSPQPSGAWNNEQFF. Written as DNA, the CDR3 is TGTGCCAGCAGCCCCCAACCTAGCGGGGCTTGGAACAATGAGCAGTTCTTC.

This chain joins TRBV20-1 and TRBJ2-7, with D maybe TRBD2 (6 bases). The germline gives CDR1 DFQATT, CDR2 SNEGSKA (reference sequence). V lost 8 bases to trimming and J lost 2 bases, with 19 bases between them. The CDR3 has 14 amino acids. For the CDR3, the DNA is TGCAGTTCCCTGGGGGGAGGAGCGCCCTACGAGCAGTACTTC. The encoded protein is CSSLGGGAPYEQYF.

CDR3 sequence: CASSQQSWNTEAFF. The CDR3 DNA is TGTGCCAGCAGCCAACAAAGCTGGAACACTGAAGCTTTCTTT. The chain recombines TRBV7-9 with TRBJ1-1; the D is unclear. Per the germline V gene, CDR1 is SEHNR and CDR2 is FQNEAQ (reference sequence). V lost 5 bases, J lost 1 base, and 11 bases lay in between. This CDR3 has 14 amino acids.

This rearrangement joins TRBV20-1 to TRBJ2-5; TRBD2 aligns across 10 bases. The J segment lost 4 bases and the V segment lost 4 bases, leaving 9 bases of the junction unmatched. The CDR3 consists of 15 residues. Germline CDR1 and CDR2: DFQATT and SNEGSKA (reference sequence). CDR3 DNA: TGCAGTGCTACCCCGCTAGCGGGAGAGCGAGAGACCCAGTACTTC. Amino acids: CSATPLAGERETQYF.

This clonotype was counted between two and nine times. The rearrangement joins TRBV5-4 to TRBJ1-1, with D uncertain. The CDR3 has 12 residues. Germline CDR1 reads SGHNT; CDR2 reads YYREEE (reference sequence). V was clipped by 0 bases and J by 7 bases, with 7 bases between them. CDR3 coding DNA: TGTGCCAGCAGCTTGGGTCAGATTGAAGCTTTCTTT. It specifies CASSLGQIEAFF.

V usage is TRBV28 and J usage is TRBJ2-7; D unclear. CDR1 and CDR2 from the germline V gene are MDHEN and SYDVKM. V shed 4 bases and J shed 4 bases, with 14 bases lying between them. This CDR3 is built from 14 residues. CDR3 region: CASSWSNSIYEQYF. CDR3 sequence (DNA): TGTGCCAGCAGTTGGTCCAACAGTATATACGAGCAGTACTTC. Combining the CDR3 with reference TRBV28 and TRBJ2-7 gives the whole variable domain DVKVTQSSRYLVKRTGEKVFLECVQDMDHENMFWYRQDPGLGLRLIYFSYDVKMKEKGDIPEGYSVSREKKERFSLILESASTNQTSMYLCASSWSNSIYEQYFGPGTRLTVT.

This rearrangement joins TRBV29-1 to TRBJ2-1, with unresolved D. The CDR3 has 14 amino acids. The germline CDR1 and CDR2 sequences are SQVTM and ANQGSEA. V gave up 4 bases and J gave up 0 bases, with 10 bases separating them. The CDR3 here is CSVVEVGSYNEQFF. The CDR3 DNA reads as TGCAGCGTTGTCGAAGTGGGCTCCTACAATGAGCAGTTCTTC.

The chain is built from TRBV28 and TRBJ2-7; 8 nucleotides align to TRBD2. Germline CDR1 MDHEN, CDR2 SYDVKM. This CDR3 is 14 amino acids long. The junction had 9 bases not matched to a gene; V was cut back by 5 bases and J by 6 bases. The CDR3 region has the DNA TGTGCCAGCAGTCGGACCAGAGCGGGAGTCGAGCAGTACTTC. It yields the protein CASSRTRAGVEQYF.

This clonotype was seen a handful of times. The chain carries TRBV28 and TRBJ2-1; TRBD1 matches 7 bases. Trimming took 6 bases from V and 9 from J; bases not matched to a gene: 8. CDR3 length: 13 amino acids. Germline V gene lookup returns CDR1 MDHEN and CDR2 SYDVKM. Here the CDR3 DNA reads TGTGCCAGCAGCGATACAGGGGCCACTGAGCAGTTCTTC. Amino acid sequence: CASSDTGATEQFF.

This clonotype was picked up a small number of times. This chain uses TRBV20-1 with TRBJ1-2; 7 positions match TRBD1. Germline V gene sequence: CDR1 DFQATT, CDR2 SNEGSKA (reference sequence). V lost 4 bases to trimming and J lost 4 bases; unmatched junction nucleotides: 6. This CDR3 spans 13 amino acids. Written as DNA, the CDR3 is TGCAGTGCTACCGAGGACAGGTCCTATGGCTACACCTTC. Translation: CSATEDRSYGYTF.

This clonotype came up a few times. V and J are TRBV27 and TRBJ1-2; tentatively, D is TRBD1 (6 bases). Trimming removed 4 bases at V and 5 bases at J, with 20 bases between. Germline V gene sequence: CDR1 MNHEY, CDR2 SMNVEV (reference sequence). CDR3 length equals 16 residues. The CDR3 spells CASSYNGRGQGYGYTF. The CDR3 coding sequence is TGTGCCAGCAGTTATAATGGCCGCGGTCAGGGGTATGGCTACACCTTC.

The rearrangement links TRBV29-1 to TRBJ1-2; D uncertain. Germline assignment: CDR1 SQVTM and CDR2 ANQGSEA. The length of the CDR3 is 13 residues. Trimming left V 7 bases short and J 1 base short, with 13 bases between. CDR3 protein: CSATEVDNYGYTF. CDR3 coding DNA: TGCAGCGCCACGGAGGTGGATAACTATGGCTACACCTTC.